This T cell receptor (beta chain) derives from a study of breast tumors, draining lymph nodes, adjacent tissues. The study, taken as a whole, reports: Tumors had less TCR diversity than lymph nodes, more than nontumor tissue.

About this clonotype itself: No antigen is known for it.

Breast cancer patients provided tissue from their axillary draining lymph nodes. J was trimmed by 8 bases and V by 0 bases; bases with no gene match: 11. Per the germline V gene, CDR1 is SGDLS and CDR2 is YYNGEE. The CDR3 totals 16 residues. TCRdb independently ran MiXCR on the multiplex PCR reads; one entry per CDR3 protein. The table lists about 230,000 distinct CDR3 sequences, about 32% of them singletons. Sequenced material: axillary lymph node tissue. This sequence joins TRBV9 and TRBJ2-1, with 7 bases aligning to TRBD1. The sequence derives from a female donor with breast cancer. Some clones in this sample may be carry-over from other donors' samples. The DNA for the CDR3 is TGTGCCAGCAGCGTAGAGGGGGCGGCCCGCTTAGATGAGCAGTTCTTC. This sequence encodes CASSVEGAARLDEQFF.